This TCR beta chain was retrieved from a study of regulatory T cells in long-lasting Graves disease. Whole-study results and caveats: Because few samples were included, accuracy may have been lower.

Time point of the sample: newly diagnosed GD, antithyroid drugs for less than 3 months. The TCR library was prepared using RNA isolated from PBMCs. The CDR3 contains 20 residues. Trimming at V came to 4 bases and at J to 4 bases, leaving 22 bases not matched to a gene. Germline CDR1 is KGHDR and CDR2 is SFDVKD. Researchers made TCR beta libraries by using iRepertoire HTBI primers and running Arm-PCR on CDR3 regions. TCRdb re-called the multiplex PCR reads with MiXCR, one entry per CDR3 protein. The sample holds around 450,000 distinct CDR3 sequences, 15% to 20% seen once. Turning to this clonotype: Its matching antigen is unknown.

The same sample was also studied in work on T cells in Graves' hyperthyroidism and ophthalmopathy. As that study records: The study defined stable Graves' hyperthyroidism as no ophthalmopathy progression within 18 months. Blood held most thyroid clonotypes expanded above 0.001 frequency.

The V gene is TRBV24-1, the J gene TRBJ2-5; TRBD1 matches at 8 bases. The TCR originated in a man aged 40-49 years with Graves disease. The sample here was peripheral blood mononuclear cells (PBMCs), taken at new diagnosis, from a patient treated with antithyroid drugs. DNA for the CDR3: TGTGCCACCAGTGACGCTGGACAGGGCCAAGGGGGAAGTAGCAGAGAGACCCAGTACTTC. The encoded protein is CATSDAGQGQGGSSRETQYF.